This TCR beta chain comes out of a study of cytomegalovirus exposure and HLA in healthy donors. Regarding the study as a whole: The investigators catalogued 164 TCR beta chains as cytomegalovirus-associated. The availability of immune exposure information extended only to CMV serostatus. Across HLA loci, a later analysis found differing TCR association rates, with DRB1 most and HLA-C fewest. Relative to the approximately 660-donor mean, N-insertions were reportedly fewer in an Asian-associated ancestry cluster in a later analysis.

The PCR made use of 60 Vbeta and 13 Jbeta primers. The protocol was immunoSEQ multiplex PCR, while the TCRdb copy is restricted to in-frame clones and leaves out a portion. The table shows under 150,000 clones, with around 81% occurring only once. For this clone: Its antigen is still unknown.

V was trimmed by 6 bases and J by 0 bases, leaving 14 bases between them. The CDR3 consists of 16 residues. Per germline, CDR1 LNHDA and CDR2 SQIVND (reference sequence). V gene TRBV19 combines with J gene TRBJ1-4, with a tentative D call TRBD1 (6 bases). The sequenced material came from PBMCs. The TCR sequence derives from a man younger than 35 in good health and CMV-seronegative. DNA of the CDR3: TGTGCCAGTAGCCAACAGGGCCTAACAACTAATGAAAAACTGTTTTTT. Translated: CASSQQGLTTNEKLFF.